These T cell receptor beta chains were read from a single sample in a study of OX40 agonist ivuxolimab in advanced cancers. Here immunoSEQ multiplex PCR was the method, and the copy in TCRdb shows in-frame clones only, minus some. This sample carries 65,000 to 90,000 clones, around 88% of them seen once, and the ten largest clones take 0.75% to 0.9%. The sequenced sample was CD4+ or CD8+ T cells sorted from blood, obtained in a trial of the OX40 agonist ivuxolimab. The source is an adult with an advanced solid tumor such as melanoma, head and neck, liver or kidney cancer. The CDR3 runs from the conserved cysteine through the conserved F or W.

j_call: TRBJ2-7; v_call: TRBV6-5; cdr3_aa: CASRRGLAAYEQYF
j_call: TRBJ1-2; v_call: TRBV19; cdr3_aa: CASSINGGADNYGYTF
j_call: TRBJ1-4; v_call: TRBV6-6; cdr3_aa: CASSRSGGEKLFF
j_call: TRBJ1-1; v_call: TRBV6-5; cdr3_aa: CASSYLGTGRTEAFF
j_call: TRBJ1-2; v_call: TRBV4-1; cdr3_aa: CASSRQGTGSGYTF
j_call: TRBJ2-3; v_call: TRBV18; cdr3_aa: CASSPGTSGRLADTQYF
j_call: TRBJ2-5; v_call: TRBV19; cdr3_aa: CASSEGPSETQYF
j_call: TRBJ2-5; v_call: TRBV7-3; cdr3_aa: CASSPAGGRQETQYF
j_call: TRBJ2-7; v_call: TRBV19; cdr3_aa: CASSFGQGSYEQYF
j_call: TRBJ2-4; v_call: TRBV28; cdr3_aa: CASRARNIQYF
j_call: TRBJ1-2; v_call: TRBV19; cdr3_aa: CASSIDHGTGTYGYTF
j_call: TRBJ1-5; v_call: TRBV19; cdr3_aa: CASKSGGFEVGNQPQHF
j_call: TRBJ2-7; v_call: TRBV7-2; cdr3_aa: CASSPAGVSEQYF
j_call: TRBJ2-1; v_call: TRBV5-4; cdr3_aa: CASSSGLAASVYYNEQFF
j_call: TRBJ1-4; v_call: TRBV6-5; cdr3_aa: CASSYGGRATNEKLFF
j_call: TRBJ2-7; v_call: TRBV6-6; cdr3_aa: CASSYGSAYAYEQYF
j_call: TRBJ2-1; v_call: TRBV4-3; cdr3_aa: CASSQDRTNPGTRRNEQFF
j_call: TRBJ2-7; v_call: TRBV4-1; cdr3_aa: CASSQGDRFYEQYF
j_call: TRBJ2-7; v_call: TRBV29-1; cdr3_aa: CSVRPPGFEQYF
j_call: TRBJ2-5; v_call: TRBV6-6; cdr3_aa: CASRIDREETQYF
j_call: TRBJ2-1; v_call: TRBV9; cdr3_aa: CASSVVGGLAGDNEQFF
j_call: TRBJ2-7; v_call: TRBV27; cdr3_aa: CATQARSYEQYF
j_call: TRBJ2-1; v_call: TRBV2; cdr3_aa: CASSEARGKLYNEQFF
j_call: TRBJ2-7; v_call: TRBV7-2; cdr3_aa: CASSLEVGEQYF
j_call: TRBJ2-1; v_call: TRBV4-1; cdr3_aa: CASSQLSGRASNEQFF